This is a list of T cell receptor beta chains from one sample in a study of vaccination and CD4 T cells after COVID-19. TCRdb itself ran the PCR reads through MiXCR, one entry per CDR3 protein. This sample has about 17,000 distinct CDR3 sequences; approximately 52% occur once, and the top ten carry about an eighth. These receptors have no known antigen. Source material: CD4+ T cells from blood, cultured in vitro. The receptors shown here come from a human donor who had recovered from COVID-19. The CDR3 runs from the conserved cysteine through the conserved F or W.

v_call	cdr3_aa
TRBV20-1	CSARSPTASYSNQPQHF
TRBV30	CAWKQRVGRAGELFF
TRBV19	CASSIGQSGNTIYF
TRBV6-1	CASSEAAIISGGASYGYTF
TRBV11-2	CASSAGQRGEAFF
TRBV15	CATSRDKSRYNSPLHF
TRBV28	CASSSPWDEGGYTF
TRBV7-9	CASSLIRDRVGGYTF
TRBV5-3	CARSSGAVMNTEAFF
TRBV6-5	CASSYGGLQSKAQYF
TRBV9	CASSAGTINSPLHF
TRBV5-1	CASSLNAGPSYEQYF
TRBV6-1	CASSPTSSYNEQFF
TRBV11-2	CASSAVSSTDTQYF
TRBV19	CASSIASNNQPQHF
TRBV20-1	CSARGPRRDSIYEQYF
TRBV28	CASTGEYGYTF
TRBV6-1	CASSEGLNTGELFF
TRBV7-8	CASSLYLAQTVSGLTEAFF
TRBV30	CAWSVRSGELFF
TRBV28	CASTRGYTEAFF
TRBV10-1	CASRGDRHTDTQYF
TRBV6-5	CASSYTEDRVYGYTF
TRBV25-1	CASSGWTEPYEQYF
TRBV6-5	CASSSPTRQKGSPLHF
TRBV12-3/TRBV12-4	CASSTGQLSTEAFF
TRBV6-1	CASPTPGLAGRSWETQYF
TRBV7-3	CASSLTPASTDTQYF
TRBV2	CASRDRGNQPQHF
TRBV6-1	CASSLAAQETQYF
TRBV19	CASSIRPTRAETQYF
TRBV6-5	CASSYSVAPSGRNLETQYF
TRBV7-2	CASSLGQTGAYEQYF
TRBV6-2/TRBV6-3	CASSYRRRTGDTEAFF
TRBV6-1	CASSEGSWDIRSPLHF
TRBV27	CASSPLSGNTIYF
TRBV5-4	CASSLGTANYGYTF
TRBV5-1	CASSLEARETQYF
TRBV20-1	CSAQIGTLENTEAFF
TRBV28	CASSPGTSGRAAETQYF
TRBV10-3	CAISLVPGQLLGGYTF
TRBV27	CASSRDRGGIWGENNSPLHF
TRBV7-9	CASSPGEMNTGELFF
TRBV29-1	CSVDSRRFEGGRNEQFF
TRBV6-1	CASSEVGLNYGYTF
TRBV5-1	CASRPPERETQYF
TRBV5-4	CASSWPGHLGAFF
TRBV5-4	CASSQGTGRDEQYF
TRBV5-4	CASSLVGKHYGYTF
TRBV9	CASTQGEGKLEAFF